Following are 24 T cell receptor beta chains from one sample sequenced in a study of low-dose radiotherapy and immunotherapy resistance in tumors. Primers used for first-strand cDNA, a TRAV- and TRBV-specific set, covered both alpha and beta chains. The authors amplified TCRs for around 20 PCR cycles with a constant-region primer and a V-primer adapter. TCRdb called the reads again in MiXCR, with one record for every CDR3 protein. The data show around 10,000 distinct CDR3 sequences, around three fifths seen once. These receptors were taken from a human donor with advanced metastatic prostate, ovarian, gallbladder or colorectal cancer (not recorded which). This table probably holds off-target reads from a library built for another chain.

This chain joins TRBV6-2 or TRBV6-3 and TRBJ1-2; D is uncertain. In germline, CDR1 is MNHEY, CDR2 SVGEGT. V lost 8 bases to trimming and J lost 4 bases, with 11 bases between them. The CDR3 spans 12 residues. CDR3 sequence reads: CASFERIYGYTF. CDR3 DNA: TGTGCCAGCTTCGAGCGAATCTATGGCTACACCTTC.

The V and J genes are TRBV5-1 and TRBJ2-1; perhaps TRBD1 as D (6 bases). V lost 3 bases to trimming and J lost 1 base, with 8 bases between them. The germline CDR1 and CDR2 sequences are SGHRS and YFSETQ. CDR3 length: 14 residues. CDR3 protein: CASSYRESYNEQFF. CDR3 bases: TGCGCCAGCAGCTACAGGGAATCCTACAATGAGCAGTTCTTC.

This clonotype was counted between two and nine times. This chain uses TRBV5-1 with TRBJ2-1; TRBD2 matches 14 bases. The germline gives CDR1 SGHRS, CDR2 YFSETQ. The CDR3 covers 15 residues. Trimming took 4 bases from V and 8 from J; bases not matched to a gene: 5. The CDR3 spells CASSAGLAGVDEQFF. CDR3 nucleotides: TGCGCCAGCAGCGCGGGACTAGCGGGAGTCGATGAGCAGTTCTTC.

In its sample, this clonotype ranks as medium-sized. This chain joins TRBV6-2 or TRBV6-3 and TRBJ2-2; D remains ambiguous. Germline V gives CDR1 MNHEY, CDR2 SVGEGT. Trimming left V 8 bases short and J 7 bases short, with 8 bases between. The CDR3 sequence is 11 residues long. The CDR3 DNA reads as TGTGCCAGCTGGTTTGGCGGGGAGCTGTTTTTT. It codes for CASWFGGELFF.

V and J are TRBV5-1 and TRBJ2-7; perhaps TRBD1 as D (5 bases). The CDR3 length is 14 residues. CDR1 SGHRS and CDR2 YFSETQ come from the germline V gene. The V and J ends lost 2 bases and 6 bases respectively, with 15 bases between them. This chain's CDR3 is CASSFRAGESEQYF. CDR3 in DNA: TGCGCCAGCAGCTTCAGGGCAGGTGAGAGCGAGCAGTACTTC.

The chain couples TRBV5-6 to TRBJ2-7, with D possibly matching TRBD2 (6 bases). The CDR3 covers 17 residues. V dropped 0 bases and J dropped 0 bases, with 16 bases sitting between them. Per the germline V gene, CDR1 is SGHDT and CDR2 is YYEEEE. The CDR3 loop reads CASSLEVVLGGSYEQYF. The CDR3 bases are TGTGCCAGCAGCTTGGAAGTCGTACTGGGGGGCTCCTACGAGCAGTACTTC.

This chain links TRBV6-1 with TRBJ2-2; D is unclear. V was cut by 6 bases and J by 5 bases, with 16 bases left in between. This CDR3 comprises 15 residues. CDR1 and CDR2 from the germline V gene are MNHNS and SASEGT. The CDR3 spells CASRKEMSLTGELFF. The CDR3 DNA sequence: TGTGCCAGCAGAAAGGAGATGTCGCTAACCGGGGAGCTGTTTTTT.

This clonotype has more than one count but fewer than ten. The V call is TRBV24-1, the J call TRBJ2-1, with 9 bases lining up with TRBD1. The CDR3 loop spans 15 amino acids. Germline V gene sequence: CDR1 KGHDR, CDR2 SFDVKD. V trimming: 5 bases; J trimming: 8 bases; junction bases outside the gene matches: 9. The CDR3 here is CATSAPGQGVDEQFF. The CDR3 nucleotides are TGTGCCACCAGTGCCCCGGGACAGGGAGTGGATGAGCAGTTCTTC.

The chain carries TRBV20-1 and TRBJ2-5; 8 bases agree with TRBD2. The V gene end was trimmed by 7 bases and the J gene end by 5 bases; junction bases not matched to a gene: 9. The germline V gene encodes CDR1 DFQATT and CDR2 SNEGSKA (reference sequence). The CDR3 extends over 13 amino acids. This CDR3 is CSVPGGDLETQYF. CDR3 DNA sequence: TGCAGTGTACCCGGGGGGGATTTGGAGACCCAGTACTTC.

The chain couples TRBV12-3 or TRBV12-4 to TRBJ1-2; D perhaps matches TRBD1 (5 bases). This CDR3 spans 15 amino acids. Trimming pared 6 bases from V and 1 base from J, leaving 15 bases between. This CDR3 is CASSYNPGLNYGYTF. The DNA of the CDR3 is TGTGCCAGCAGCTACAACCCGGGGCTTAACTATGGCTACACCTTC.

This chain joins TRBV5-3 and TRBJ2-2; 12 bases line up with TRBD2. TRBV5-3 is designated an ORF whose function remains uncertain. The ends lost 5 bases at V and 1 base at J; junction bases unmatched: 3. CDR3 length: 16 amino acids. The CDR3 DNA follows: TGTGCCAGAAGTCGGGGACTAGCGGGGAACACCGGGGAGCTGTTTTTT. Encoded protein: CARSRGLAGNTGELFF.

The rearrangement joins TRBV6-2 or TRBV6-3 to TRBJ1-4; 9 bases agree with TRBD1. Germline V gene sequence: CDR1 MNHEY, CDR2 SVGEGT. The CDR3 sequence is 14 residues long. V was clipped by 5 bases and J by 8 bases; unmatched bases: 6. The DNA for the CDR3 is TGTGCCAGCAGTGAAGGACAGGGGAACGAAAAACTGTTTTTT. Amino acids: CASSEGQGNEKLFF.

This clonotype has only one observation. The chain employs TRBV6-1 and TRBJ1-2; D is uncertain. The CDR3 length is 13 residues. V lost 6 bases and J lost 1, with 9 bases in between. Per germline, CDR1 MNHNS and CDR2 SASEGT. The CDR3 DNA follows: TGTGCCAGCAGCTCCAGAGTTAACTATGGCTACACCTTC. Translating it yields CASSSRVNYGYTF.

The chain joins TRBV6-5 to TRBJ1-3; D possibly corresponds to TRBD1 (5 bases). Germline CDR1 MNHEY, CDR2 SVGAGI. The CDR3 runs 14 residues. The V and J ends lost 0 bases and 4 bases respectively, with 7 bases between them. The CDR3 protein is CASSYSGTGNTIYF. In nucleotides, the CDR3 is TGTGCCAGCAGTTACTCGGGGACCGGAAACACCATATATTTT.

This clonotype showed up just once. This chain links TRBV5-1 with TRBJ2-5, with D perhaps matching TRBD1 (5 bases). Trimming pared 2 bases from V and 3 bases from J, leaving 11 bases between. The germline gives CDR1 SGHRS, CDR2 YFSETQ. The CDR3 runs to 14 residues. This CDR3 reads CASSFRQGEETQYF. CDR3 DNA: TGCGCCAGCAGCTTCCGGCAGGGCGAAGAGACCCAGTACTTC.

The chain links TRBV5-1 to TRBJ2-7, with 9 bases lining up with TRBD1. Per the germline V gene, CDR1 is SGHRS and CDR2 is YFSETQ. The V gene end was trimmed by 1 base and the J gene end by 2 bases; junction bases not matched to a gene: 4. This CDR3 comprises 15 residues. This CDR3 reads CASSLMGTGPYEQYF. The CDR3 region has the DNA TGCGCCAGCAGCTTGATGGGGACAGGGCCCTACGAGCAGTACTTC.

V gene TRBV6-2 or TRBV6-3 combines with J gene TRBJ2-1; 8 nucleotides align to TRBD1. The V segment lost 6 bases and the J segment 12 bases; nucleotides outside the gene matches: 4. The germline CDR1 and CDR2 sequences are MNHEY and SVGEGT. The CDR3 extends over 11 amino acids. This CDR3 reads CASRRQGLQFF. The DNA of the CDR3 is TGTGCCAGCAGACGACAGGGGTTGCAGTTCTTC.

This clonotype showed up just a few times. The CDR3 nucleotides are TGTGCCAGCTCACCGAGTGTGAACACTGAAGCTTTCTTT. Translation: CASSPSVNTEAFF. The chain links TRBV18 to TRBJ1-1; no reliable D call. Trimming removed 3 bases at V and 0 bases at J, with 5 bases between. The V gene's germline CDR1 is KGHSH and CDR2 LQKENI. The CDR3 contains 13 residues.

This clonotype was seen only once. The chain couples TRBV4-1 to TRBJ1-5, with TRBD1 matching over 10 bases. V lost 0 bases and J lost 7; bases outside the gene matches: 12. CDR1 and CDR2 (germline): MGHRA, YSYEKL. This CDR3 has 18 residues. CDR3 nucleotides: TGCGCCAGCAGCCAAGATCTTAAGGGACAGGGGAGTCAACAGCCCCAGCATTTT. Protein sequence: CASSQDLKGQGSQQPQHF.

This CDR3 reads CASSLGLEGANTGELFF. DNA for the CDR3: TGCGCCAGCAGCTTGGGCCTCGAGGGGGCGAACACCGGGGAGCTGTTTTTT. J is TRBJ2-2 and V is TRBV5-1; D might be TRBD1 (6 bases). This CDR3 contains 17 residues. V lost 0 bases to trimming and J lost 0 bases, with 12 bases between them. Germline V gives CDR1 SGHRS, CDR2 YFSETQ.

The chain recombines TRBV5-4 with TRBJ1-2, with unresolved D. Germline loops: CDR1 SGHNT, CDR2 YYREEE (reference sequence). The CDR3 extends over 14 amino acids. The V gene lost 1 base and the J gene lost 4 bases, with 11 bases spanning the gap. CDR3 DNA sequence: TGTGCCAGCAGCTTGAGCGGGATTCCCTATGGCTACACCTTC. Translating gives CASSLSGIPYGYTF.

This rearrangement joins TRBV14 to TRBJ2-7; 11 bases align to TRBD2. Per germline, CDR1 SGHDN and CDR2 FVKESK. This CDR3 spans 16 amino acids. V gave up 3 bases and J gave up 2 bases; unmatched junction bases: 6. CDR3 bases: TGTGCCAGCAGCCAGGTAGCGGGAGGGCCTACCTACGAGCAGTACTTC. It specifies CASSQVAGGPTYEQYF.

This clonotype has only a few counts. The chain is built from TRBV5-5 and TRBJ2-7; D remains unclear. Germline V gene sequence: CDR1 SGHKS, CDR2 YYEKEE (reference sequence). Deletions cut 2 bases from V and 1 base from J, with 13 bases between. The length of the CDR3 is 15 residues. CDR3 coding DNA: TGTGCCAGCAGCTTAGTGGGCAGCACTTCCTACGAGCAGTACTTC. Its protein is CASSLVGSTSYEQYF.

This clonotype was seen more than once but under ten times. The chain is built from TRBV10-3 and TRBJ2-1; D perhaps matches TRBD2 (5 bases). V lost 0 bases and J 1 base, leaving 10 bases between the germline ends. The CDR3 covers 16 residues. In germline, CDR1 is ENHRY, CDR2 SYGVKD. The DNA of the CDR3 is TGTGCCATCAGTGAGTCGGCAGGCGGGTCCTACAATGAGCAGTTCTTC. Its protein product is CAISESAGGSYNEQFF.